A single sample is the source of the 2 T cell receptor beta chains below, sequenced in a study of blood T cell repertoires in COVID-19. Method: immunoSEQ multiplex PCR; TCRdb's copy keeps in-frame clones and lacks some. The data hold around 260,000 clones, with approximately 89% observed a single time. The sequencing sample was made of peripheral blood. The receptors here all came from a woman in her fifties or sixties with acute or convalescent COVID-19.

The CDR3 spells CASSSFRSNQPQHF. CDR3 DNA: TGTGCCAGCAGTTCCTTCCGGAGCAATCAGCCCCAGCATTTT. The gene calls are TRBV6-5 and TRBJ1-5, with D unclear. The CDR3 sequence is 14 residues long. V shed 4 bases and J shed 1 base, with 8 bases lying between them. CDR1 is MNHEY, CDR2 SVGAGI, per germline.

The V gene is TRBV5-5, the J gene TRBJ2-7, with D possibly TRBD1 on 6 matching bases. The germline CDR1 and CDR2 sequences are SGHKS and YYEKEE (reference sequence). CDR3 length: 15 residues. Trimming shortened V by 6 bases and J by 3 bases, and 19 bases separated the two germline ends. This CDR3 is CASTSQGTPIYEQYF. CDR3 sequence (DNA): TGTGCCAGCACCTCGCAGGGGACACCAATCTACGAGCAGTACTTC.